The sample holds a few counts of the clone carrying this T cell receptor (beta chain). The data were taken from a study of early T cells in non-severe SARS-CoV-2 infection. Germline values: CDR1 LNHDA, CDR2 SQIVND (reference sequence). V gave up 6 bases and J gave up 4 bases, with 28 bases separating them. This CDR3 is built from 18 residues. Using its own MiXCR run on the 5' RACE reads, TCRdb lists one record per CDR3 protein. The table lists 25,000 to 35,000 distinct CDR3 sequences, roughly 6.6% of them singletons. This sequence originates from an adult who was a healthcare worker with PCR-confirmed SARS-CoV-2 infection or an uninfected control (not recorded which). The chain is built from TRBV19 and TRBJ2-7, with TRBD1 as a possible D gene (6 bases). The sequencing input was whole blood. The CDR3 sequence: CASRPGWGMDSTAYEQYF. In nucleotides, the CDR3 is TGTGCCAGTAGACCAGGGTGGGGGATGGACAGCACTGCATACGAGCAGTACTTC.